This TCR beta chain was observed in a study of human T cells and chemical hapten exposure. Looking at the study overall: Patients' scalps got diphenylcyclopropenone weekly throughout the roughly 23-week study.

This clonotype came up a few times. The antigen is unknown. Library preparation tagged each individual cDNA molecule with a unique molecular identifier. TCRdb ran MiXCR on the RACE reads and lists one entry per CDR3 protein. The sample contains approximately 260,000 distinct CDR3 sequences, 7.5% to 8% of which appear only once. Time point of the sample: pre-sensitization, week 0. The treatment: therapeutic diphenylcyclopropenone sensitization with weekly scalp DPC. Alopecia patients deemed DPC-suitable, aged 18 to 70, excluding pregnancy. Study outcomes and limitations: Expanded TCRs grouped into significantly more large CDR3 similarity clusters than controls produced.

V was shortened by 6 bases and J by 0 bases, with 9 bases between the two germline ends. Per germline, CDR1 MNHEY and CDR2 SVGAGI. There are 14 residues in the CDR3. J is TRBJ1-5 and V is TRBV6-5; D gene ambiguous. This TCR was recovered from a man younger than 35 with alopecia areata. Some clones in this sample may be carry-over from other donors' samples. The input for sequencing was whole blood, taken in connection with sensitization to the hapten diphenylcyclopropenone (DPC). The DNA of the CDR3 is TGTGCCAGCAGCACACGTTATAGCAATCAGCCCCAGCATTTT. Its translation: CASSTRYSNQPQHF.